One T cell receptor beta chain is described in this entry. The sample belongs to a study of blood T cell repertoires in COVID-19. Study details: Some COVID-19 samples were acute and others convalescent; all came from the United States, Italy and Spain. The analysed material was cDNA or gDNA that came from T cells, B-cell-depleted T cells, or PBMCs.

In the original processing: Amplification of reference gene primers provided the estimated nucleated cell counts. Assay: immunoSEQ multiplex PCR; the TCRdb copy retains only in-frame clones and omits some. V and J calls and clone size are those listed in that table; D and trimming were worked out from the DNA. The sample shows hundreds of thousands of clones, around nine tenths of them seen only once. Germline CDR1 and CDR2: MNHEY and SVGAGI. Trimming took off 8 bases at V and 7 bases at J, with 14 bases between the two ends. The CDR3 runs 12 residues. Sequencing was performed on peripheral blood. The chain combines TRBV6-5 with TRBJ1-2, with D maybe TRBD1 (5 bases). The receptor comes from a man between 65 and 85 years old with acute or convalescent COVID-19. CDR3 sequence: CASLRQGSGYTF. The CDR3 nucleotides are TGTGCCAGCCTGAGGCAGGGAAGTGGCTACACCTTC.